The 8 T cell receptor beta chains in this list originate from one sample, sequenced in a study of shared clonotypes between healthy human individuals. Libraries were prepared by immunoSEQ multiplex PCR; TCRdb keeps only in-frame clonotypes and omits some of them. The sample holds approximately 2,200,000 clones; about 93% are singletons and the top ten take around 1.7%. Naive CD8 isolation took CD45RO-negative cells positively selected for CCR7 and excluded terminally differentiated effector memory CD45RA+ cells. Source material: naive CD8+ T cells from PBMCs. These TCRs come from a man aged 18-30 years in good health. Some clones in this sample may be carry-over from other donors' samples.

V gene TRBV5-1 combines with J gene TRBJ2-1, with no clear D. The CDR3 is 15 amino acids. V lost 0 bases and J 5 bases, leaving 12 bases between the germline ends. Germline lookup yields CDR1 SGHRS and CDR2 YFSETQ. CDR3 DNA: TGCGCCAGCAGCTTGGCGGTGGGCAGGAACAATGAGCAGTTCTTC. It specifies CASSLAVGRNNEQFF.

The chain carries TRBV30 and TRBJ2-1; 7 bases agree with TRBD1. Per germline, CDR1 GTSNPN and CDR2 SVGIG (reference sequence). J gave up 4 bases and V 4 bases, and 4 bases lay outside the gene matches. The length of the CDR3 is 13 residues. CDR3 sequence reads: CAWTGQLYNEQFF. CDR3 nucleotides: TGTGCCTGGACGGGACAGCTTTACAATGAGCAGTTCTTC.

The CDR3 reads CASSQTGTGNGYTF. In nucleotides, the CDR3 is TGCGCCAGCAGCCAAACCGGGACAGGGAATGGCTACACCTTC. The chain has TRBV4-1 and TRBJ1-2; TRBD1 agrees at 9 bases. J gave up 6 bases and V 2 bases, and 4 bases lay outside the gene matches. From germline, CDR1 is MGHRA and CDR2 YSYEKL. The CDR3 extends over 14 amino acids.

The chain employs TRBV4-1 and TRBJ2-1; 8 bases map to TRBD2. CDR1 MGHRA and CDR2 YSYEKL come from the germline V gene. Losses at the gene ends were 0 bases for V and 8 bases for J; bases not matched to a gene: 6. CDR3 length: 15 residues. CDR3 sequence reads: CASSQDGRARHEQFF. The CDR3 DNA is TGCGCCAGCAGCCAAGACGGGAGGGCCCGGCATGAGCAGTTCTTC.

V usage is TRBV7-6 and J usage is TRBJ2-1; TRBD1 or TRBD2 may be the D gene (5 bases each). The V end lost 4 bases, the J end lost 3 bases, and 10 bases lay between the germline ends. This CDR3 spans 14 amino acids. Germline assignment: CDR1 SGHVS and CDR2 FNYEAQ. The chain's CDR3 is CASSSGPIYNEQFF. In DNA, the CDR3 is TGTGCCAGCAGCTCGGGACCCATCTACAATGAGCAGTTCTTC.

The V call is TRBV27, the J call TRBJ2-3, with D unresolved. V was shortened by 1 base and J by 2 bases, with 10 bases between the two germline ends. Germline assignment: CDR1 MNHEY and CDR2 SMNVEV (reference sequence). The CDR3 is made up of 15 amino acids. The CDR3 region is CASSLFPDHTDTQYF. CDR3 DNA: TGTGCCAGCAGTTTATTTCCGGATCACACAGATACGCAGTATTTT.

The chain has TRBV2 and TRBJ1-4; no clear D. The CDR3 totals 15 residues. Germline V gives CDR1 SNHLY, CDR2 FYNNEI. V lost 2 bases to trimming and J lost 3 bases, with 10 bases between them. The CDR3 loop reads CASSESIQANEKLFF. CDR3 DNA sequence: TGTGCCAGCAGTGAATCCATTCAGGCTAATGAAAAACTGTTTTTT.

This clone was seen just once. The V call is TRBV9, the J call TRBJ2-7; D might be TRBD2 (6 bases). The V gene lost 0 bases and the J gene lost 3 bases, with 10 bases spanning the gap. The CDR3 spans 14 residues. Germline CDR1 SGDLS, CDR2 YYNGEE. CDR3 loop: CASSVEFGSYEQYF. CDR3 bases: TGTGCCAGCAGCGTAGAATTCGGGAGCTACGAGCAGTACTTC.